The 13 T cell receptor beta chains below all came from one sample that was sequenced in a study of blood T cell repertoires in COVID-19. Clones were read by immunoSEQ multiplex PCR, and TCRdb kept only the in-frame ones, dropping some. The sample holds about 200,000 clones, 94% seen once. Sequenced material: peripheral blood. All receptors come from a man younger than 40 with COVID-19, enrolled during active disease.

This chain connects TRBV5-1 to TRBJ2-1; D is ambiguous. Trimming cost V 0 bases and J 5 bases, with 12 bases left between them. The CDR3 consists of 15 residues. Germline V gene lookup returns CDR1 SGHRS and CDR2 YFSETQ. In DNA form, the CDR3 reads TGCGCCAGCAGCTTGGTGGCGACACTCAACAATGAGCAGTTCTTC. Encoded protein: CASSLVATLNNEQFF.

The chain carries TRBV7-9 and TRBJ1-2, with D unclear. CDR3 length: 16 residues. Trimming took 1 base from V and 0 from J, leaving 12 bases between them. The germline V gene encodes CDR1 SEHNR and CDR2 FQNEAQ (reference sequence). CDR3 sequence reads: CASSLGTGGANYGYTF. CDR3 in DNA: TGTGCCAGCAGCTTAGGTACGGGAGGAGCTAACTATGGCTACACCTTC.

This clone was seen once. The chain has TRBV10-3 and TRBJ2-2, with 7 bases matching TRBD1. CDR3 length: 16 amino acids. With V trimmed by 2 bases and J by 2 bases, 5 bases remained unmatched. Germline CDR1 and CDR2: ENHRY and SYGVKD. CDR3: CAISERPGGNTGELFF. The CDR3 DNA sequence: TGTGCCATCAGTGAGAGGCCAGGGGGTAACACCGGGGAGCTGTTTTTT.

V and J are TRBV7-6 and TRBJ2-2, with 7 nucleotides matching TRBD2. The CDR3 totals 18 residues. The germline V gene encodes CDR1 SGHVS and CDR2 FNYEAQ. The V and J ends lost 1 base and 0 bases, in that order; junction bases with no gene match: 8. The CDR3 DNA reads TGTGCCAGCAGCTTAGAAATTCCTAGCGGATCGAACACCGGGGAGCTGTTTTTT. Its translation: CASSLEIPSGSNTGELFF.

The CDR3 DNA reads TGTGCCAGCAGATCCGGGACATCCACCCATAATGAGCAGTTCTTC. Translation gives CASRSGTSTHNEQFF. The rearrangement joins TRBV28 to TRBJ2-1; D is possibly TRBD1 (6 bases). V was trimmed by 6 bases and J by 7 bases, leaving 19 bases between them. CDR1 is MDHEN, CDR2 SYDVKM, per germline. The CDR3 is 15 residues long.

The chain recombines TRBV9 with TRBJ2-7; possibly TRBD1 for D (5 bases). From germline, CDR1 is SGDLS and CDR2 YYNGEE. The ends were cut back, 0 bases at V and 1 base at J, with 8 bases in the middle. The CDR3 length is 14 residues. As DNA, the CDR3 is TGTGCCAGCAGCGTAGAAGCAGGGTCCTACGAGCAGTACTTC. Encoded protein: CASSVEAGSYEQYF. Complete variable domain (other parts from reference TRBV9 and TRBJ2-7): DSGVTQTPKHLITATGQRVTLRCSPRSGDLSVYWYQQSLDQGLQFLIQYYNGEERAKGNILERFSAQQFPDLHSELNLSSLELGDSALYFCASSVEAGSYEQYFGPGTRLTVT.

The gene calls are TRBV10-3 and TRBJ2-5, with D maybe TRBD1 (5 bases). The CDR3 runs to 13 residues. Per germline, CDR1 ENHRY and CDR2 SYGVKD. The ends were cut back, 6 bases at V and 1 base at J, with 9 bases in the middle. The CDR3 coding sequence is TGTGCCATCAGCGCCGACAGCCAAGAGACCCAGTACTTC. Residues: CAISADSQETQYF.

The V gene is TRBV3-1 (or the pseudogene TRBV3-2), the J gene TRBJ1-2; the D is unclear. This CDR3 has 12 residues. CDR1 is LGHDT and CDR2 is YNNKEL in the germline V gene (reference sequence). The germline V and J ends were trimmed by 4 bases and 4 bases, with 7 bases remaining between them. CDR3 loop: CASSPGSYGYTF. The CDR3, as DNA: TGTGCCAGCAGCCCGGGGAGCTATGGCTACACCTTC.

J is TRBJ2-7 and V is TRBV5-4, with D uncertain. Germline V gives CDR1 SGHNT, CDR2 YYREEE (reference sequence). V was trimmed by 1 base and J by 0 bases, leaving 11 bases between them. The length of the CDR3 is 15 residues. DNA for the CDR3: TGTGCCAGCAGCTTGAAATCACAGTACTCCTACGAGCAGTACTTC. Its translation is CASSLKSQYSYEQYF.

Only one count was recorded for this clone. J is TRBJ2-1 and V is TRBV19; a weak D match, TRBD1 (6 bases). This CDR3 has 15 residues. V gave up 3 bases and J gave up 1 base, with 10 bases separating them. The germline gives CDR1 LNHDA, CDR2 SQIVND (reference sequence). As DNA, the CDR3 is TGTGCCAGTAGTATCAGCAGGGGATCCTACAATGAGCAGTTCTTC. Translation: CASSISRGSYNEQFF. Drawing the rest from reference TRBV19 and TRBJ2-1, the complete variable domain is DGGITQSPKYLFRKEGQNVTLSCEQNLNHDAMYWYRQDPGQGLRLIYYSQIVNDFQKGDIAEGYSVSREKKESFPLTVTSAQKNPTAFYLCASSISRGSYNEQFFGPGTRLTVL.

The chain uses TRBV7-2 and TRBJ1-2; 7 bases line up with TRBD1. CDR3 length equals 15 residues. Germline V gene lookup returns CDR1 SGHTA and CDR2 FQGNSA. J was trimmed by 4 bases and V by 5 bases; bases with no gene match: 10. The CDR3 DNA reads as TGTGCCAGCAGCCCCCCGGGACAGCACAGCTATGGCTACACCTTC. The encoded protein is CASSPPGQHSYGYTF.

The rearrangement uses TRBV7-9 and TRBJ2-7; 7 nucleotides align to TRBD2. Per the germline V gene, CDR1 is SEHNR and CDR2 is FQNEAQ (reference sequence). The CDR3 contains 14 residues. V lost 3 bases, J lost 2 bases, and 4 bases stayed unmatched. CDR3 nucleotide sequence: TGTGCCAGCAGCTTGAGCGGGGTGACCTACGAGCAGTACTTC. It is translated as CASSLSGVTYEQYF.

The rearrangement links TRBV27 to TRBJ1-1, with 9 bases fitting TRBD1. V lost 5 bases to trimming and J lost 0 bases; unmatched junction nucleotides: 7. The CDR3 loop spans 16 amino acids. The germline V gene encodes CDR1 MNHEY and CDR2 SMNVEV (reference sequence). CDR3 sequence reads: CASSPLGTGMNTEAFF. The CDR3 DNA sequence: TGTGCCAGCAGTCCCCTCGGGACAGGGATGAACACTGAAGCTTTCTTT.